The rows below give T cell receptor beta chains drawn from one sample of a study of CD8+ T cells in alopecia areata. The assay was immunoSEQ multiplex PCR, and TCRdb's table has in-frame clones only and misses some. The repertoire holds over 200,000 clones, with about 60% as singletons. The sequenced sample was CD4+ T cells sorted from blood, obtained at week 0. The receptors here all came from a human donor with alopecia areata. The conserved cysteine and the conserved F or W are not part of the CDR3 here. Only part of the rows carry a size: once, few, many, or a class if the clone is expanded.

v_call,j_call,clone_size,cdr3_aa
TRBV29-1,TRBJ2-1,.,SAARLAGGEGEQF
TRBV7-9,TRBJ2-7,few,ASSLRQGGWESEQY
TRBV7-8,TRBJ2-3,.,ASSSARTSGADTQY
TRBV29-1,TRBJ2-7,.,SVRQGAGYEQY
TRBV7-9,TRBJ2-2,.,ASSPLFVDTGELF
TRBV2,TRBJ1-2,few,ASSPRQGINYGYT
TRBV5-1,TRBJ1-2,.,ASSLDRGIYGYT
TRBV7-6,TRBJ1-6,few,ASSLAGGPLH
TRBV29-1,TRBJ2-7,.,SAGQVYEQY
TRBV7-6,TRBJ2-5,.,ASASRAGVMETQY
TRBV7-2,TRBJ2-3,.,ASSPQTSGDTQY
TRBV14,TRBJ2-1,.,ASTGLTLNEQF
TRBV6-5,TRBJ1-1,.,ASSSGDRPNTEAF
TRBV6-5,TRBJ1-2,.,ASSYSHTYGYT
TRBV30,TRBJ2-5,few,AWRGDRGPETQY
TRBV30,TRBJ1-1,.,AWSQDTEAF
TRBV29-1,TRBJ1-4,.,SVPRGDRDEKLF
TRBV5-1,TRBJ1-1,.,ASSLEWGQKTEAF
TRBV29-1,TRBJ2-1,.,SVPGDTYNEQF
TRBV7-2,TRBJ2-1,.,ASSLTLGNEQF
TRBV6-6,TRBJ2-6,.,ASSYGSGANVLT
TRBV30,TRBJ1-5,few,AWSVPGAGDQPQH
TRBV2,TRBJ2-7,.,ASRNRDRPSQY
TRBV29-1,TRBJ1-3,.,SVNRGHTIY
TRBV7-2,TRBJ2-7,.,ASSHPRNEQY
TRBV30,TRBJ1-1,.,AWDRQGVNTEAF
TRBV5-7,TRBJ1-5,.,ASSLEDRGRLSRNQPQH
TRBV4-1,TRBJ1-1,once,ASSQEGTGGQGAF
TRBV14,TRBJ2-6,.,ASSQDTLRQDLPYSGANVLT
TRBV5-1,TRBJ2-7,few,ASSLWDEQY
TRBV7-2,TRBJ1-2,.,ASSTGQGRSYGYT
TRBV6-5,TRBJ2-5,.,ASHRQETQY
TRBV5-4,TRBJ1-2,.,ASSLGQGSTNYGYT
TRBV5-1,TRBJ2-7,few,ASSPRGPGYEQY
TRBV5-6,TRBJ1-2,.,ASSPQGVQGYT
TRBV5-6,TRBJ2-3,.,ASAASGGGVDTQY
TRBV6-5,TRBJ1-5,.,ASSSGRNQPQH
TRBV7-9,TRBJ2-5,.,ASSYDRGFGETQY
TRBV20-1,TRBJ1-5,few,SAIPQPQH
TRBV7-9,TRBJ2-3,many,ASSSGAGVNTDTQY
TRBV30,TRBJ2-4,.,AWSVGVAGRADGIQY
TRBV11-2,TRBJ2-1,.,ASSTRRTGARHNEQF
TRBV30,TRBJ1-6,.,AWSVRQNSPLH
TRBV15,TRBJ2-4,.,ATSRDRSVAKNIQY
TRBV6-6,TRBJ1-2,.,ATRTGDRANYGYT
TRBV6-1,TRBJ2-7,few,ASSESGAGEKPYEQY
TRBV30,TRBJ2-7,once,ACIRDGANEQY
TRBV5-1,TRBJ2-3,.,ASSSDGITDTQY
TRBV10-2,TRBJ2-7,.,ASSDSEVSYEQY
TRBV18,TRBJ2-7,.,ASSGGVSYEQY
TRBV27,TRBJ1-2,few,ASRTGGMGGYT
TRBV19,TRBJ2-1,.,ASSLRTRSGNEQF
TRBV29-1,TRBJ1-2,.,SVELATGLNGYT
TRBV6-5,TRBJ1-2,.,ASSPSEGGNYGYT
TRBV9,TRBJ1-2,once,ASSHRGTSYGYT
TRBV30,TRBJ1-5,.,AWGPDGTPDRQPQH
TRBV27,TRBJ2-7,.,ASSLLGTGDSGEQY
TRBV29-1,TRBJ2-7,.,SVESKLRGMSYEQY
TRBV30,TRBJ1-2,.,AWIPGRSHYGYT
TRBV6-5,TRBJ2-7,.,ASSSISGSSYEQY